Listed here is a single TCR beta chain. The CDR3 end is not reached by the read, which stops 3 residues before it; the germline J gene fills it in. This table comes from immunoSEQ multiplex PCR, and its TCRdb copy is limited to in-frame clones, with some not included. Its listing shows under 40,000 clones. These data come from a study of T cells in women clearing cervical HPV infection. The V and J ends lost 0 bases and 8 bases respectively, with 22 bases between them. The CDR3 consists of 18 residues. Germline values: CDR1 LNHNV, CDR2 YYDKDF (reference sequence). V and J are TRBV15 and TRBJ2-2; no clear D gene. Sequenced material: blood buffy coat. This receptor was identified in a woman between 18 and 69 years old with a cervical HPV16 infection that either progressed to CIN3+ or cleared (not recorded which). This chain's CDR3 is CATSRDLPLGASRGELFF. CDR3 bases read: TGTGCCACCAGCAGAGATCTCCCTCTCGGAGCGTCCCGAGGGGAG.